This is a list of T cell receptor beta chains from one sample in a study of T cell responses to AZD1222 COVID-19 vaccine. Profiling relied on immunoSEQ multiplex PCR, and the TCRdb table lists in-frame clones only, not all of them. This sample has 150,000 to 200,000 clones, with approximately 92% found just once. The sequences come from peripheral blood, collected 28 days after the second dose of the MenACWY control vaccine. Receptor source: an adult who received the MenACWY meningococcal vaccine as a control. The CDR3 runs from the conserved cysteine through the conserved F or W. A D gene is named only where the DNA matches it firmly. Clone size appears in some rows only: once, few, many, or a class for an expanded clone.

TGTGCCAGTAGCAGGCGTTCCTTGAACACTGAAGCTTTCTTT | CASSRRSLNTEAFF | TRBJ1-1 | once | TRBV19 | .
TGTGCCACCAGAGGCGGGACAGACAGAAGGTCCTACAATGAGCAGTTCTTC | CATRGGTDRRSYNEQFF | TRBJ2-1 | few | TRBV15 | .
TGTGCCAGCAGCTTTTCGGGGACGGGAATCGCTAATGAAAAACTGTTTTTT | CASSFSGTGIANEKLFF | TRBJ1-4 | . | TRBV11-2 | .
TGTGCCAGCAGCTTGAGACAGGGACTGAACACTGAAGCTTTCTTT | CASSLRQGLNTEAFF | TRBJ1-1 | . | TRBV11-2 | TRBD1
TGTGCCAGCAGTTACGCGCGGAATAGCAATCAGCCCCAGCATTTT | CASSYARNSNQPQHF | TRBJ1-5 | . | TRBV6-5 | .
TGTGCCAGCAGCTTCGCAGGGACAACTAATGAAAAACTGTTTTTT | CASSFAGTTNEKLFF | TRBJ1-4 | . | TRBV5-4 | .
TGCAGCGTTGAGGGGGACACCACCTACGAGCAGTACTTC | CSVEGDTTYEQYF | TRBJ2-7 | . | TRBV29-1 | .
TGTGCCAGCAGCACCGGAACGTACAGGGACGAGCAGTACTTC | CASSTGTYRDEQYF | TRBJ2-7 | . | TRBV7-9 | .
TGTGCCAGCAGGACTACGGGGGCGCGGGGAAACACCATATATTTT | CASRTTGARGNTIYF | TRBJ1-3 | . | TRBV28 | .
TGTGCCAGCAGCCACCGCAGAGTCTCTGGGGCCAACGTCCTGACTTTC | CASSHRRVSGANVLTF | TRBJ2-6 | . | TRBV3-1/TRBV3-2 | .
TGTGCCAGCAGCCCCACCCTGGAGGGGTCTGAAGCTTTCTTT | CASSPTLEGSEAFF | TRBJ1-1 | . | TRBV3-1/TRBV3-2 | .
TGTGCCAGCAGTAGGGACTCCATCTCCTACAATGAGCAGTTCTTC | CASSRDSISYNEQFF | TRBJ2-1 | . | TRBV6-2/TRBV6-3 | .
TGCGCCAGCAGTACGGACAGGGGGACTGAAGCTTTCTTT | CASSTDRGTEAFF | TRBJ1-1 | . | TRBV10-1 | TRBD1
TGTGCCAGCAGCTTAGTAGCTAGCGGGGGGAACATTCAGTACTTC | CASSLVASGGNIQYF | TRBJ2-4 | . | TRBV7-2 | TRBD2
TGTGCCAGCAGCTTCCAGGGGTTCGACACTGAAGCTTTCTTT | CASSFQGFDTEAFF | TRBJ1-1 | . | TRBV5-8 | .
TGCGCCAGCAGTGTAGGGGGATACAACACCGGGGAGCTGTTTTTT | CASSVGGYNTGELFF | TRBJ2-2 | . | TRBV10-1 | .
TGTGCCAGCAGTTACTCCCCAAAGAGAAAAAAACTGTTTTTT | CASSYSPKRKKLFF | TRBJ1-4 | . | TRBV6-5 | .
TGTGCCAGCAGTGAAACGTGGAGCGGGAGCTCCTACAATGAGCAGTTCTTC | CASSETWSGSSYNEQFF | TRBJ2-1 | . | TRBV6-1 | TRBD2
TGTGCCAGCAGCTCGACAGGAGGCAGGAATGAAAAACTGTTTTTT | CASSSTGGRNEKLFF | TRBJ1-4 | . | TRBV5-4 | .
TGTGCCAGCAGTGAAATAGGTTTCGTCACAGATACGCAGTATTTT | CASSEIGFVTDTQYF | TRBJ2-3 | . | TRBV6-1 | .
TGCAGTGCTAGTGGCGCTCCCGGGTCTGGAAACACCATATATTTT | CSASGAPGSGNTIYF | TRBJ1-3 | once | TRBV20-1 | .
TGTGCCAGCAGCTTGGCCCCCGGGGCCGGGGAGCTGTTTTTT | CASSLAPGAGELFF | TRBJ2-2 | . | TRBV5-4 | .
TGTGCCAGCAGCCCCCAGGGGTATAGCACCGGGGAGCTGTTTTTT | CASSPQGYSTGELFF | TRBJ2-2 | . | TRBV7-2 | .
TGTGCCAGCAGTTTATGGGGCAGAAGCAATCAGCCCCAGCATTTT | CASSLWGRSNQPQHF | TRBJ1-5 | . | TRBV27 | .
TGTGCCAGCAGCCAAGGAACGGGACAGGGAGTTTACGAGCAGTACTTC | CASSQGTGQGVYEQYF | TRBJ2-7 | . | TRBV3-1/TRBV3-2 | TRBD1
TGCAGCGCACGGGGGACAGGGGAAAAACTGTTTTTT | CSARGTGEKLFF | TRBJ1-4 | . | TRBV29-1 | TRBD1
TGTGCCACCAGCAGAGAGGACAGGACGAAAGCTTTCTTT | CATSREDRTKAFF | TRBJ1-1 | once | TRBV15 | TRBD1
TGTGCCAGTAATCCGTTCAGGGACTATGGCTACACCTTC | CASNPFRDYGYTF | TRBJ1-2 | . | TRBV19 | .
TGTGCCAGTAGTATACAGGGAGTGGTCGGCTACACCTTC | CASSIQGVVGYTF | TRBJ1-2 | . | TRBV19 | .
TGTGCCATCAGCCCCGGGGGGGGTAGGGGCAATCAGCCCCAGCATTTT | CAISPGGGRGNQPQHF | TRBJ1-5 | . | TRBV10-3 | .
TGTGCCAGCAGCTTGCAGGGACAGGGGGCCGGGGGCTACACCTTC | CASSLQGQGAGGYTF | TRBJ1-2 | . | TRBV5-4 | TRBD1
TGTGCCAGCAGCCAAGTCCGGACAAGCGATGGCTACACCTTC | CASSQVRTSDGYTF | TRBJ1-2 | . | TRBV4-2 | .
TGTGCCAGCAGTTACCGGTTCTCAGGGGACTATGGCTACACCTTC | CASSYRFSGDYGYTF | TRBJ1-2 | . | TRBV6-5 | .
TGTGCCAGCAGCTTCGGAGGCCTCAACTCCTACGAGCAGTACTTC | CASSFGGLNSYEQYF | TRBJ2-7 | . | TRBV5-6 | .
TGTGCCAGCATACGTGGCGGGGCGGCTGAAGCTTTCTTT | CASIRGGAAEAFF | TRBJ1-1 | . | TRBV6-5 | .
TGTGCCAGCAGCCTCGAAGGGGAGACCCAGTACTTC | CASSLEGETQYF | TRBJ2-5 | . | TRBV3-1/TRBV3-2 | .
TGTGCCAGCAGTTTAGTAGGTGCAGGGGGGAATTCACCCCTCCACTTT | CASSLVGAGGNSPLHF | TRBJ1-6 | . | TRBV28 | TRBD1
TGTGCCAGCAGCTTTAAAGGGAGGGATGGCTACACCTTC | CASSFKGRDGYTF | TRBJ1-2 | few | TRBV7-9 | .
TGTGCCAGCAGCCATGACGCCGGAGGGAGCTCCTACAATGAGCAGTTCTTC | CASSHDAGGSSYNEQFF | TRBJ2-1 | . | TRBV4-2 | .
TGTGCCAGCAGCCCCCCGGGATTAAACTATGGCTACACCTTC | CASSPPGLNYGYTF | TRBJ1-2 | . | TRBV11-2 | .
TGTGCCAGCAGTACCAGGACAGTTAGCAATCAGCCCCAGCATTTT | CASSTRTVSNQPQHF | TRBJ1-5 | once | TRBV6-5 | .
TGTGCCAGCAGTTTGGGACAGGCCTATGGCTACACCTTC | CASSLGQAYGYTF | TRBJ1-2 | . | TRBV6-5 | TRBD1
TGCGCCAGCAGCAGGGACGGTAACACTGAAGCTTTCTTT | CASSRDGNTEAFF | TRBJ1-1 | . | TRBV5-1 | .
TGTGCCAGCAGCCGGGGCCCTGTGGACACTGAAGCTTTCTTT | CASSRGPVDTEAFF | TRBJ1-1 | . | TRBV5-5 | .
TGTGCCAGCAGCTTGGCATACACGTTGGCCTACGAGCAGTACTTC | CASSLAYTLAYEQYF | TRBJ2-7 | . | TRBV5-5 | .
TGTGCCTGGAGGACGGACGAGACTTTGGGGGGCATATATTTT | CAWRTDETLGGIYF | TRBJ1-3 | . | TRBV30 | .
TGCGCCAGCAGCCAAGATCCCCGGAGCTCTGGAAACACCATATATTTT | CASSQDPRSSGNTIYF | TRBJ1-3 | . | TRBV4-3 | .
TGTGCCAGCCCAGGGGCAGGAAACACCATATATTTT | CASPGAGNTIYF | TRBJ1-3 | once | TRBV6-5 | .
TGTGCCAGCAGGACCGGGACAGGCGCCTACGAGCAGTACTTC | CASRTGTGAYEQYF | TRBJ2-7 | . | TRBV4-2 | TRBD1
TGTGCCAGCATGCAGGCTATGGGCACTGAAGCTTTCTTT | CASMQAMGTEAFF | TRBJ1-1 | . | TRBV25-1 | .
TGTGCCAGCAGCTTAAACAGGGCCAACTATGGCTACACCTTC | CASSLNRANYGYTF | TRBJ1-2 | . | TRBV11-2 | .
TGTGCCAGCAGCCCCGGACGGAACTCTGGGGCCAACGTCCTGACTTTC | CASSPGRNSGANVLTF | TRBJ2-6 | once | TRBV3-1/TRBV3-2 | .
TGTGCCAGCTCGACCCAGGGCGGCACTGAAGCTTTCTTT | CASSTQGGTEAFF | TRBJ1-1 | . | TRBV27 | .
TGTGCCAGCAGCCAAGCCGGGGACTATGGCTACACCTTC | CASSQAGDYGYTF | TRBJ1-2 | . | TRBV3-1/TRBV3-2 | .
TGTGCCAGCAGCGGGGACGCCGGGGACTATGGCTACACCTTC | CASSGDAGDYGYTF | TRBJ1-2 | . | TRBV9 | .
TGTGCCAGCAGCCGCCGGGCCGGGACTACCACCTACGAGCAGTACTTC | CASSRRAGTTTYEQYF | TRBJ2-7 | . | TRBV3-1/TRBV3-2 | TRBD2
TGTGCCAGCAGCCATTCCCAAGACAGGGGGCTCTCCTACGAGCAGTACTTC | CASSHSQDRGLSYEQYF | TRBJ2-7 | . | TRBV7-2 | TRBD1